This note documents a single TCR beta chain sequence. Germline lookup yields CDR1 SGHRS and CDR2 YFSETQ. The CDR3 consists of 15 residues. V dropped 0 bases and J dropped 7 bases, with 13 bases sitting between them. This sample is drawn from a study of control samples from healthy donors and cancer patients. Clones were read by immunoSEQ multiplex PCR, and TCRdb kept only the in-frame ones, dropping some. Altogether approximately 53,000 clones are present, 85% to 95% being singletons, with the ten largest covering 0.8% to 1%. The origin of this receptor is a man aged 30-40 years with colorectal cancer. The sequencing sample was made of PBMCs. V usage is TRBV5-1 and J usage is TRBJ2-2, with D tentatively TRBD2 (6 bases). The CDR3 protein is CASSLEGGAVGELFF. CDR3 nucleotide sequence: TGCGCCAGCAGCTTGGAAGGAGGGGCGGTCGGGGAGCTGTTTTTT.